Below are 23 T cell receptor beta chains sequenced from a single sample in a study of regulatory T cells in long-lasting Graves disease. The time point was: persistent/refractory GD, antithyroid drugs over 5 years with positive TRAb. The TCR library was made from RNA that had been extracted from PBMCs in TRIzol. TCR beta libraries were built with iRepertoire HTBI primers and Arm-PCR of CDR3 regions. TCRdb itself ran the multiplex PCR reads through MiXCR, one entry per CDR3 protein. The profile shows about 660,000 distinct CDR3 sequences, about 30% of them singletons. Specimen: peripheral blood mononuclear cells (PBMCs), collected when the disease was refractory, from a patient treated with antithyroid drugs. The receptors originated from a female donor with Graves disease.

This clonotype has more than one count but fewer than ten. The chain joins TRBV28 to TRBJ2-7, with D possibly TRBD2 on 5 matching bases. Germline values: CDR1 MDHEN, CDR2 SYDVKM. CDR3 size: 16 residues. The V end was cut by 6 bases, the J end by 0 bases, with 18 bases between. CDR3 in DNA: TGTGCCAGCAGCCCCGGACGGGAAACTAGCTCCTACGAGCAGTACTTC. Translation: CASSPGRETSSYEQYF.

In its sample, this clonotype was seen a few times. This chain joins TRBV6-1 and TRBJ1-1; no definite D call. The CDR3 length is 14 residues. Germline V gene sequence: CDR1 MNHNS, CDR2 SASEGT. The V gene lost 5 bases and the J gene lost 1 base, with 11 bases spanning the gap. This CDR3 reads CASSPLRTNTEAFF. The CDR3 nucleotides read TGTGCCAGCAGTCCCCTAAGGACGAACACTGAAGCTTTCTTT.

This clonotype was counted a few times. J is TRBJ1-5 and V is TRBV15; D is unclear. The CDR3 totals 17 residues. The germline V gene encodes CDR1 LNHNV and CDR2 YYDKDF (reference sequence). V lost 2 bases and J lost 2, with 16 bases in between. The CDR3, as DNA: TGTGCCACCAGCAGACACTCTGGTAGGAGGGGCAATCAGCCCCAGCATTTT. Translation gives CATSRHSGRRGNQPQHF.

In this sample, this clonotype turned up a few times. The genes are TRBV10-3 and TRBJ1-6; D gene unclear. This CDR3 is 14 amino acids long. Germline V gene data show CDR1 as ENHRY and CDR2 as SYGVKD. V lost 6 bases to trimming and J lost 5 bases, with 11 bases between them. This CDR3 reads CAIREAGDNSPLHF. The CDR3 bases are TGTGCCATCAGAGAGGCGGGAGATAATTCACCCCTCCACTTT.

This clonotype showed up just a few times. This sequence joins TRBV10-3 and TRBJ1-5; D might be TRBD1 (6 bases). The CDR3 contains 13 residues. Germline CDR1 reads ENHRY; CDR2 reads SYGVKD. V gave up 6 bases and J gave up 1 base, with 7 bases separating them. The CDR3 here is CAISGQSNQPQHF. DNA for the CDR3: TGTGCCATCAGCGGACAGAGCAATCAGCCCCAGCATTTT.

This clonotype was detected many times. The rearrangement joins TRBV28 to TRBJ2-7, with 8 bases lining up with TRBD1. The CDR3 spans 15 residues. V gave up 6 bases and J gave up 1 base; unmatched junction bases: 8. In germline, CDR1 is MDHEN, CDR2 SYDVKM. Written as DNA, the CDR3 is TGTGCCAGCAGCCCAACAGGGGGGTCGTCCTACGAGCAGTACTTC. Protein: CASSPTGGSSYEQYF.

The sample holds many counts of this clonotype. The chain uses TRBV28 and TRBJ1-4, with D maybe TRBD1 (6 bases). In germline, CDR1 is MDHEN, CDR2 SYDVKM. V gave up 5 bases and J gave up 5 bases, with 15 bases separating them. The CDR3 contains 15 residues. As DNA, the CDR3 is TGTGCCAGCAGTAAAGAGGACAGATACAATGAAAAACTGTTTTTT. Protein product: CASSKEDRYNEKLFF. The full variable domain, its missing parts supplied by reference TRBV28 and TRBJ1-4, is DVKVTQSSRYLVKRTGEKVFLECVQDMDHENMFWYRQDPGLGLRLIYFSYDVKMKEKGDIPEGYSVSREKKERFSLILESASTNQTSMYLCASSKEDRYNEKLFFGSGTQLSVL.

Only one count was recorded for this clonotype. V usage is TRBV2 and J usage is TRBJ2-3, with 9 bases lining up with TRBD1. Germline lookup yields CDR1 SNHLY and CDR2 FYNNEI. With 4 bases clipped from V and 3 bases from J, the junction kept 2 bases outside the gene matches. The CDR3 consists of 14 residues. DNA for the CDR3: TGTGCCAGCAGTGTGACAGGGGGGACAGATACGCAGTATTTT. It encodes CASSVTGGTDTQYF.

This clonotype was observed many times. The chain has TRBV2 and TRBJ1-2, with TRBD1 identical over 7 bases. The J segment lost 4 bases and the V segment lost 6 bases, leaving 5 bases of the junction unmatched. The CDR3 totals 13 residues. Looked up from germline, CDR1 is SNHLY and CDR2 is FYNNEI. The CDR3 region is CASSPGQIYGYTF. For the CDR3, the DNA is TGTGCCAGCAGCCCGGGACAGATCTATGGCTACACCTTC.

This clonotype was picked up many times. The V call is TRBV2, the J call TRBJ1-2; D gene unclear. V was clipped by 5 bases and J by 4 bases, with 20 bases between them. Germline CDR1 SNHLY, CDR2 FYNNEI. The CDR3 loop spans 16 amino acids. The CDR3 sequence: CASSLTLQSSGYGYTF. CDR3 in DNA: TGTGCCAGCAGTCTGACCTTACAGAGTTCGGGCTATGGCTACACCTTC.

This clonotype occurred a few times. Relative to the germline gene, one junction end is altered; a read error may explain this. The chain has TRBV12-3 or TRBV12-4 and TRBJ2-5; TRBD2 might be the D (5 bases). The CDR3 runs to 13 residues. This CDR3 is CASSSGYQEAQYF. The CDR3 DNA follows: TGTGCCAGCAGTTCGGGATACCAAGAGGCCCAGTACTTC.

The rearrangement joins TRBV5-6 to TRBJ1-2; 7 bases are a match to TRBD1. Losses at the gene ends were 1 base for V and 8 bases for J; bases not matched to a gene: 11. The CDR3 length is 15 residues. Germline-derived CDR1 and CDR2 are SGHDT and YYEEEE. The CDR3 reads CASSLMQGGAGGYTF. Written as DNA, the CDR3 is TGTGCCAGCAGCTTGATGCAGGGGGGCGCTGGAGGCTACACCTTC.

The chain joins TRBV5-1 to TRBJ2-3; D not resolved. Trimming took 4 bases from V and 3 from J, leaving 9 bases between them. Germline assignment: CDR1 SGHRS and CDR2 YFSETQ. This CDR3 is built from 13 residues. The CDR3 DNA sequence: TGCGCCAGCAGCGCTCTGCCGACAGATACGCAGTATTTT. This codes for CASSALPTDTQYF.

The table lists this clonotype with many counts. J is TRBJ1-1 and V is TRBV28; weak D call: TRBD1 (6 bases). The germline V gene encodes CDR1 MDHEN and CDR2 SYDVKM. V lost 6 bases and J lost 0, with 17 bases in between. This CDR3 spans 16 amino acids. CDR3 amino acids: CASRPPGQLVNTEAFF. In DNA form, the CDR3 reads TGTGCCAGCAGGCCCCCGGGACAATTGGTGAACACTGAAGCTTTCTTT.

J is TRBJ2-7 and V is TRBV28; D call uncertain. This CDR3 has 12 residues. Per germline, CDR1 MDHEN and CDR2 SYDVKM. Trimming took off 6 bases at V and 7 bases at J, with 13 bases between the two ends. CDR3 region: CASSAHVGEQYF. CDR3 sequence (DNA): TGTGCCAGCAGCGCCCATGTAGGGGAGCAGTACTTC.

The CDR3 DNA reads as TGTGCCAGCAGTTCTCAGCATGGGGGGGGACTGAGGGCCGAGCAGTACTTC. Amino acid sequence: CASSSQHGGGLRAEQYF. The chain couples TRBV6-5 to TRBJ2-7, with 7 positions matching TRBD2. Losses at the gene ends were 4 bases for V and 6 bases for J; bases not matched to a gene: 18. Germline lookup yields CDR1 MNHEY and CDR2 SVGAGI. This CDR3 region has 17 residues.

CDR3: CASSFRDPKTQYF. CDR3 sequence (DNA): TGTGCCAGCAGCTTTAGGGATCCGAAGACCCAGTACTTC. This chain connects TRBV7-9 to TRBJ2-5; D unresolved. CDR1 and CDR2 (germline): SEHNR, FQNEAQ (reference sequence). Trimming left V 3 bases short and J 6 bases short, with 11 bases between. The CDR3 spans 13 residues. Full variable domain (rest looked up from reference TRBV7-9 and TRBJ2-5): DTGVSQNPRHKITKRGQNVTFRCDPISEHNRLYWYRQTLGQGPEFLTYFQNEAQLEKSRLLSDRFSAERPKGSFSTLEIQRTEQGDSAMYLCASSFRDPKTQYFGPGTRLLVL.

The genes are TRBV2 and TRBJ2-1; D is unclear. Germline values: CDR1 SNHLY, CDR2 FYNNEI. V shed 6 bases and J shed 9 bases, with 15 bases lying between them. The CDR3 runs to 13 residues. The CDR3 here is CASRVGLAGEQFF. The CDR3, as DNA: TGTGCCAGCAGGGTTGGGTTGGCCGGTGAGCAGTTCTTC.

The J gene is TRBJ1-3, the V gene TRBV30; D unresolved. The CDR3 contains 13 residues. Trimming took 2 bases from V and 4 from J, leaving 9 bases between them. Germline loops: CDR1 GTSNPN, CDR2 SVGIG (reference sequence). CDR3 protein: CAWSWNGGNTIYF. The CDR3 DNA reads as TGTGCCTGGAGTTGGAATGGGGGAAACACCATATATTTT.

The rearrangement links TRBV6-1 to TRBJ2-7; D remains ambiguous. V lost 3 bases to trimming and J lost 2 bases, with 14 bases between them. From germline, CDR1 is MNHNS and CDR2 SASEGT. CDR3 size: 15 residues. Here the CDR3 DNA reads TGTGCCAGCAGTGAGGCCGTGCACAGCGCCTACGAGCAGTACTTC. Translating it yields CASSEAVHSAYEQYF.

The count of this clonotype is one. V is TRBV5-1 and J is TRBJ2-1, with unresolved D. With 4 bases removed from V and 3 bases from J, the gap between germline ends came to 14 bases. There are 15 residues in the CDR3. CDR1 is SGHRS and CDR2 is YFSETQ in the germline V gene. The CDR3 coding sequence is TGCGCCAGCAGCCCCGCCACCCTGGGCTACAATGAGCAGTTCTTC. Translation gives CASSPATLGYNEQFF. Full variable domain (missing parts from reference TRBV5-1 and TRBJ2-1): KAGVTQTPRYLIKTRGQQVTLSCSPISGHRSVSWYQQTPGQGLQFLFEYFSETQRNKGNFPGRFSGRQFSNSRSEMNVSTLELGDSALYLCASSPATLGYNEQFFGPGTRLTVL.

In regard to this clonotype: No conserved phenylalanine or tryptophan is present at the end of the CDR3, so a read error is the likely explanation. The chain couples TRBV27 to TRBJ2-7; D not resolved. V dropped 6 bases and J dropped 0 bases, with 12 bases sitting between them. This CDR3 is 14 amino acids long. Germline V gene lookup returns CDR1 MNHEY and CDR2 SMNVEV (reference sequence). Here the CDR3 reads CASSLGKSSYEQYL. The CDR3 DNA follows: TGTGCCAGCAGCCTTGGCAAAAGCTCCTACGAGCAGTACCTC.

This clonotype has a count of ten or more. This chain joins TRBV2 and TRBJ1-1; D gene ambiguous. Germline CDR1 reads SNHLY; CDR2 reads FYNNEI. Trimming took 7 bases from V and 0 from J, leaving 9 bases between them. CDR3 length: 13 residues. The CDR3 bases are TGTGCCAGCAATCTAGTCGTGAACACTGAAGCTTTCTTT. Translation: CASNLVVNTEAFF.